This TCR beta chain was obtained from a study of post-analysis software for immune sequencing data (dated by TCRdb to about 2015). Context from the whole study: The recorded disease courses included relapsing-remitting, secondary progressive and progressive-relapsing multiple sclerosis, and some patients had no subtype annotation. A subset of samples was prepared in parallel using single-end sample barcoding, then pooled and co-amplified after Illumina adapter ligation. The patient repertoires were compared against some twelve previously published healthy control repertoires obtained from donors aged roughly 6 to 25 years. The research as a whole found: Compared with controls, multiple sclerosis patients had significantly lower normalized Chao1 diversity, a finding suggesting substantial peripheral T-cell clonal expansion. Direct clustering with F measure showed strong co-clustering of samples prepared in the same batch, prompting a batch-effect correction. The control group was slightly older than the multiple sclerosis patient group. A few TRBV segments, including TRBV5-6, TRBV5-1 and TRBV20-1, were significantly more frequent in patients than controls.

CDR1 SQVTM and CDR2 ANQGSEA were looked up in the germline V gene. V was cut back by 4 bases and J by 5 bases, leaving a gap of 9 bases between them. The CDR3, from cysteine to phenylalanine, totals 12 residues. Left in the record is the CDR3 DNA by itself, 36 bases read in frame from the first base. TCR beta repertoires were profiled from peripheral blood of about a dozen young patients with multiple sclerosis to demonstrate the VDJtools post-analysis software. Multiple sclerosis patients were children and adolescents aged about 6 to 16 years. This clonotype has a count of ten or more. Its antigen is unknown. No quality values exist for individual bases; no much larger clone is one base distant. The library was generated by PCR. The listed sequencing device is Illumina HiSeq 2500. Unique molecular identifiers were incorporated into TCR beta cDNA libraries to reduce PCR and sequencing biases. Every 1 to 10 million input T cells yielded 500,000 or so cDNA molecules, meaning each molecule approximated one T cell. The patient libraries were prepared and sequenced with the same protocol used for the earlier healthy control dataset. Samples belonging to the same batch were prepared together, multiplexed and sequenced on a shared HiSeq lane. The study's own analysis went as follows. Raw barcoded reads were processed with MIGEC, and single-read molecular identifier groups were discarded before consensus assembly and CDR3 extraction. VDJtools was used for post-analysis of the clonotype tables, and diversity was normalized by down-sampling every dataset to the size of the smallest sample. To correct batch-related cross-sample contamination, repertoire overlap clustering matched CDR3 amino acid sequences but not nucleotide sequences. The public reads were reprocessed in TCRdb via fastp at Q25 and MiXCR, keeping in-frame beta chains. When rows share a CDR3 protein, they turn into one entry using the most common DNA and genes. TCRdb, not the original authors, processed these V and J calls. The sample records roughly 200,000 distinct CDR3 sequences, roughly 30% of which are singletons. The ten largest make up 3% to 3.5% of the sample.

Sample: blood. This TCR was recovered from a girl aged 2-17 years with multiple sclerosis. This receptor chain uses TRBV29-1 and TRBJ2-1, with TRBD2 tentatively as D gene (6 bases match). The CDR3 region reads CSVVTRNNEQFF. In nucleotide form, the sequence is TGCAGCGTTGTGACTAGGAACAATGAGCAGTTCTTC.